This T cell receptor (beta chain) was sequenced for a study of CD8+CD57+ T cells in acquired aplastic anemia. Looking at the study overall: The sorted CD4+ and CD8+ cells yielded an average approximately 3 ug of DNA.

This clonotype was seen once. Genomic DNA, serving as template, underwent TCR beta VDJ and CDR3 profiling. Via MiXCR, TCRdb re-called the reads, giving one row per CDR3 protein. The sample records some 120,000 distinct CDR3 sequences, nearly 40% being singletons. The V and J ends lost 1 base and 0 bases, in that order; junction bases with no gene match: 9. CDR1 is DFQATT and CDR2 is SNEGSKA in the germline V gene (reference sequence). The CDR3 is 18 amino acids. Flow cytometry had shown expanded CD8+CD57+ cells in the patients chosen for sequencing. The specimen sequenced was sorted CD4+, CD8+, or CD8+CD57+ T cells (not recorded which) from PBMCs. The chain has TRBV20-1 and TRBJ2-6; 7 positions agree with TRBD2. This receptor was obtained from a human donor with aplastic anemia. The CDR3 DNA is TGCAGTGCTAGAGTGAACCAGCGGGGTGTCTCTGGGGCCAACGTCCTGACTTTC. Its translation: CSARVNQRGVSGANVLTF.